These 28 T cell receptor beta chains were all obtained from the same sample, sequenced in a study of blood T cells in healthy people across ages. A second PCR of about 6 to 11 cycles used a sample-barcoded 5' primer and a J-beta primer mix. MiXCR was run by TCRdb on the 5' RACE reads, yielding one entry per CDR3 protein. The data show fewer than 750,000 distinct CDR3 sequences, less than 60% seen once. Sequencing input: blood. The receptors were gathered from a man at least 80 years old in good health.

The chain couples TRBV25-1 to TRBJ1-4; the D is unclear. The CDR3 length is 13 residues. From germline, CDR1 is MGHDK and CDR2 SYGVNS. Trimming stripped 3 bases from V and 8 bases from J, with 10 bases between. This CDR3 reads CASSDGGGEKLFF. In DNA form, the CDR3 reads TGTGCCAGCAGTGACGGAGGAGGGGAAAAACTGTTTTTT.

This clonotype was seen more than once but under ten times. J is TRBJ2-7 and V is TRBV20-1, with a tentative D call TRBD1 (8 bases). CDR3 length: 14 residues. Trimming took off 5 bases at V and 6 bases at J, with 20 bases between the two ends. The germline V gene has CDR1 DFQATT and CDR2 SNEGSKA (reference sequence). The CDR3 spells CSAPGGAGAGEQYF. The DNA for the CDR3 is TGCAGTGCTCCAGGGGGCGCGGGGGCCGGCGAGCAGTACTTC.

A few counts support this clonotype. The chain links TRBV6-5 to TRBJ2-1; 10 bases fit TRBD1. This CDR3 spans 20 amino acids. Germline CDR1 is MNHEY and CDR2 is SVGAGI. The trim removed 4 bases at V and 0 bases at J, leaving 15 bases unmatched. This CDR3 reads CASSWPAGTGVTSSYNEQFF. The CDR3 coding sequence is TGTGCCAGCAGTTGGCCCGCCGGGACAGGGGTTACAAGCTCCTACAATGAGCAGTTCTTC.

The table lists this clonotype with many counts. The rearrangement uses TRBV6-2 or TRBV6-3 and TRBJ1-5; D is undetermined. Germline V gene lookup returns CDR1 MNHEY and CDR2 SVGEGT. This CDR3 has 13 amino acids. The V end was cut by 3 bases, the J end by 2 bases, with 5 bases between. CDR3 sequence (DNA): TGTGCCAGCAGTTATACAGGCAATCAGCCCCAGCATTTT. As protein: CASSYTGNQPQHF.

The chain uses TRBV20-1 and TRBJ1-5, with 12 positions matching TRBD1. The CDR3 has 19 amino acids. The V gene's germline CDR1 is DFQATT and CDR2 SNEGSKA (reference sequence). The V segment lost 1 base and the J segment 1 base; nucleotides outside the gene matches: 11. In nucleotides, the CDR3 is TGCAGTGCTAGAGGGGACAGGGGGCAACCGGGATCAAGCAATCAGCCCCAGCATTTT. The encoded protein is CSARGDRGQPGSSNQPQHF.

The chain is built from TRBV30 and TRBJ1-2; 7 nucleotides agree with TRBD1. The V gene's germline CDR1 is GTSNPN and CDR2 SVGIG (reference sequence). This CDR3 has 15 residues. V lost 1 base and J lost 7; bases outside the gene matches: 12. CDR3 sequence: CAWSEYDLTGAGYTF. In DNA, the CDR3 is TGTGCCTGGAGTGAATACGATTTAACAGGGGCTGGCTACACCTTC.

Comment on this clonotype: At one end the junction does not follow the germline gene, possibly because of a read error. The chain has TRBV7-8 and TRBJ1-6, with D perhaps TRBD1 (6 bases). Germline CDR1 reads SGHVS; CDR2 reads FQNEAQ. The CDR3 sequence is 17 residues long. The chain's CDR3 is CASSPATGSSYNPPLHF. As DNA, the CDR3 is TGTGCCAGCAGCCCCGCTACAGGGAGCTCCTATAATCCACCCCTCCACTTT.

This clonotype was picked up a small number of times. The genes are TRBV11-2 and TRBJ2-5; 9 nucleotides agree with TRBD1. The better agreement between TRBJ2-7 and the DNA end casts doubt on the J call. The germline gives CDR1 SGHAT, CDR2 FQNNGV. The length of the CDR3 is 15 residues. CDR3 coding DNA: TGTGCCAGCAGCCCCGTGGACAGGGGAATCTACGAGCAGTACTTC. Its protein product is CASSPVDRGIYEQYF.

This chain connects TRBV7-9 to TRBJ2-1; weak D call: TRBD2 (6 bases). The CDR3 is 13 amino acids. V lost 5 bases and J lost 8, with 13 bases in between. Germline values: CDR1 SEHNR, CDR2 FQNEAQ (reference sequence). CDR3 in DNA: TGTGCCAGCAGCATACTAGCTTCGGATGAGCAGTTCTTC. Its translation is CASSILASDEQFF. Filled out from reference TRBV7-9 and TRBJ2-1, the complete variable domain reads DTGVSQNPRHKITKRGQNVTFRCDPISEHNRLYWYRQTLGQGPEFLTYFQNEAQLEKSRLLSDRFSAERPKGSFSTLEIQRTEQGDSAMYLCASSILASDEQFFGPGTRLTVL.

CDR3 sequence: CSARGLADYYNEQFF. The CDR3 DNA reads as TGCAGTGCCCGCGGACTAGCGGATTACTACAATGAGCAGTTCTTC. V is TRBV20-1 and J is TRBJ2-1; 10 bases map to TRBD2. Germline CDR1 DFQATT, CDR2 SNEGSKA (reference sequence). J gave up 3 bases and V 6 bases, and 8 bases lay outside the gene matches. The CDR3 loop spans 15 amino acids.

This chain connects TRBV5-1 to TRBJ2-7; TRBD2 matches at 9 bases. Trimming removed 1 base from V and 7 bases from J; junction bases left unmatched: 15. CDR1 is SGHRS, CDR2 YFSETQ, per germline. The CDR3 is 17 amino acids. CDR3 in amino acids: CASSLTSGRSSSREQYF. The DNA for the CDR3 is TGCGCCAGCAGCTTGACTAGCGGGCGAAGCTCCTCGAGAGAGCAGTACTTC.

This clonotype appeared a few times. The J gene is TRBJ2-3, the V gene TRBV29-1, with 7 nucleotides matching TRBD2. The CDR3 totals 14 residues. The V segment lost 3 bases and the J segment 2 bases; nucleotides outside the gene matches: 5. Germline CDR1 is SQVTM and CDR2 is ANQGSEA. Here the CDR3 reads CSVEASGATDTQYF. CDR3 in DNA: TGCAGCGTTGAGGCTAGCGGTGCCACAGATACGCAGTATTTT.

The CDR3 nucleotides are TGTGCCACCGCGCAGGACTTTCATGGTGAGCAGTTCTTC. Protein: CATAQDFHGEQFF. This chain joins TRBV24-1 and TRBJ2-1; D is possibly TRBD2 (5 bases). Trimming removed 9 bases at V and 9 bases at J, with 17 bases between. CDR3 length equals 13 residues. Germline CDR1 is KGHDR and CDR2 is SFDVKD.

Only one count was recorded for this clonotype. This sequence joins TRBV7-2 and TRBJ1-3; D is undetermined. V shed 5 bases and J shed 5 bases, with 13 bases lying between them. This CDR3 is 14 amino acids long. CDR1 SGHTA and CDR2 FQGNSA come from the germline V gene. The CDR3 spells CASSPGWQRNTIYF. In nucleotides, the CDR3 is TGTGCCAGCAGCCCGGGGTGGCAGCGAAACACCATATATTTT.

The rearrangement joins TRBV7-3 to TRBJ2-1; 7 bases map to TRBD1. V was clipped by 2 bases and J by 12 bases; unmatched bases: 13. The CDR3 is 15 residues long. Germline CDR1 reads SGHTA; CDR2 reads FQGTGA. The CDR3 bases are TGTGCCAGCAGCTTAGGAGGTTCAAGAGGGGGCGTGCAGTTCTTC. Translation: CASSLGGSRGGVQFF.

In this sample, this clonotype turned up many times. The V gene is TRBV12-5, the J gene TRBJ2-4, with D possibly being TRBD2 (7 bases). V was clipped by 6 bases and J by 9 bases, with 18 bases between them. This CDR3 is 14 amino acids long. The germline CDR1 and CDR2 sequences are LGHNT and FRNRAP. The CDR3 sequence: CASGGSTGRGIQYF. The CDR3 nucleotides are TGTGCTAGTGGGGGCTCTACAGGGAGGGGCATTCAGTACTTC.

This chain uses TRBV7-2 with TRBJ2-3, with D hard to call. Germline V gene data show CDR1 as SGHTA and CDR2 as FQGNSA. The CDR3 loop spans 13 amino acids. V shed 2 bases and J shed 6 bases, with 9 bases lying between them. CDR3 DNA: TGTGCCAGCAGCTTAAAGAACCGGGATACGCAGTATTTT. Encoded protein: CASSLKNRDTQYF. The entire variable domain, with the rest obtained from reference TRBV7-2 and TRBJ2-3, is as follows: GAGVSQSPSNKVTEKGKDVELRCDPISGHTALYWYRQSLGQGLEFLIYFQGNSAPDKSGLPSDRFSAERTGGSVSTLTIQRTQQEDSAVYLCASSLKNRDTQYFGPGTRLTVL.

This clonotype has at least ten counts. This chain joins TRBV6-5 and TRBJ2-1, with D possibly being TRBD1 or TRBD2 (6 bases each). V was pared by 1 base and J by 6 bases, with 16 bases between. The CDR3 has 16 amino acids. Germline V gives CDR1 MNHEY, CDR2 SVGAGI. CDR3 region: CASSYWGHEAGNEQFF. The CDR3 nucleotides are TGTGCCAGCAGTTACTGGGGACACGAAGCGGGCAATGAGCAGTTCTTC.

This CDR3 reads CSASGDSANTGELFF. The CDR3 DNA follows: TGCAGTGCTAGTGGAGATAGCGCGAACACCGGGGAGCTGTTTTTT. The chain recombines TRBV20-1 with TRBJ2-2; a weak D match, TRBD2 (5 bases). The V gene's germline CDR1 is DFQATT and CDR2 SNEGSKA (reference sequence). There are 15 residues in the CDR3. Trimming took 3 bases from V and 0 from J, leaving 11 bases between them.

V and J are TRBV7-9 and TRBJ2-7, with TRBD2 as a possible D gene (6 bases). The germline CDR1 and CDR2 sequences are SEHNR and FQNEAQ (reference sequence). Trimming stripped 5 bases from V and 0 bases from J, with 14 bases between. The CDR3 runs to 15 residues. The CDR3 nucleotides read TGTGCCAGCAGCAAAACCGGGACTGCCTCCTACGAGCAGTACTTC. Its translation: CASSKTGTASYEQYF.

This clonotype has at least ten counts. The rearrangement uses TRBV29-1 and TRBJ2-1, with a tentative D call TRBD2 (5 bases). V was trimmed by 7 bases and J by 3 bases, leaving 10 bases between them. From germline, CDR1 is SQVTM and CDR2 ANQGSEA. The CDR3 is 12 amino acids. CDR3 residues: CSARGYYNEQFF. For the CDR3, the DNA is TGCAGCGCCAGAGGGTACTACAATGAGCAGTTCTTC.

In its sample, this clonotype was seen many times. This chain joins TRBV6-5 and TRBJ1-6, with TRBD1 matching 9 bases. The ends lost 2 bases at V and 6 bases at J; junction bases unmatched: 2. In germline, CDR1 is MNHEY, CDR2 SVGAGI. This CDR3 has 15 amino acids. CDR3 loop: CASSYQGQGNSPLHF. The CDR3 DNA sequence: TGTGCCAGCAGTTACCAGGGACAGGGTAATTCACCCCTCCACTTT.

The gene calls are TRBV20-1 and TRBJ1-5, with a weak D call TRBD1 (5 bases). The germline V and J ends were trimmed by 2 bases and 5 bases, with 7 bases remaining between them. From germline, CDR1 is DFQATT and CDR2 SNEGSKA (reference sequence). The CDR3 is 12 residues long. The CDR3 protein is CSARQGDQPQHF. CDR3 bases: TGCAGTGCTAGACAGGGCGATCAGCCCCAGCATTTT.

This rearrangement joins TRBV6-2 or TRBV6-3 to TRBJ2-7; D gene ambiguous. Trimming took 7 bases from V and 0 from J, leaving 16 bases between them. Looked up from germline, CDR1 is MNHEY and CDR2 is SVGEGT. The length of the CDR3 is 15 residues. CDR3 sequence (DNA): TGTGCCAGCAAGGAGCCCGTTGCGAGCTCCTACGAGCAGTACTTC. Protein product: CASKEPVASSYEQYF.

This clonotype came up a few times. The CDR3 nucleotides are TGTGCCAGCTCACCAGAGTCGTCAGCGACGTATGGCTACACCTTC. This codes for CASSPESSATYGYTF. The rearrangement links TRBV18 to TRBJ1-2; the D is unclear. This CDR3 region has 15 residues. V was pared by 2 bases and J by 5 bases, with 15 bases between. Germline V lookup: CDR1 KGHSH, CDR2 LQKENI.

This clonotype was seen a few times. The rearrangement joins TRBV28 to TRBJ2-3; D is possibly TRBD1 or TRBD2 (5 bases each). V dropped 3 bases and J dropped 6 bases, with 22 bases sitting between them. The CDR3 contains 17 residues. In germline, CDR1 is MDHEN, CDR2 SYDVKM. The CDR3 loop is CASSFTPGTYVPDTQYF. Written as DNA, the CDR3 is TGTGCCAGCAGTTTTACCCCCGGGACCTACGTTCCGGATACGCAGTATTTT.

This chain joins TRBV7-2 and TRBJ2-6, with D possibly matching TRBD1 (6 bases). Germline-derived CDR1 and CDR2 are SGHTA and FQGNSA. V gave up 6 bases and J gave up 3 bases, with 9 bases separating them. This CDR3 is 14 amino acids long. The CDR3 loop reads CASRRGGGANVLTF. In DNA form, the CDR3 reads TGTGCCAGCAGAAGAGGGGGTGGGGCCAACGTCCTGACTTTC.

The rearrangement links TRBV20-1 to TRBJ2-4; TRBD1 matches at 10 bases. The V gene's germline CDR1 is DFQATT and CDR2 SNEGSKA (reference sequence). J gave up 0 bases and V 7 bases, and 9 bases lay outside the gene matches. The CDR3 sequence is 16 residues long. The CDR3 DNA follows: TGCAGTGTTAGCGGACAGGGGGACGGAGCCAAAAACATTCAGTACTTC. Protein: CSVSGQGDGAKNIQYF.